The 4 T cell receptor beta chains below were found in one sample sequenced in a study of Ad26.COV2.S vaccination and SARS-CoV-2 variants. The treatment was: around 19 received Ad26.COV2.S at low or high dose, single or two shots; about 5 received placebo; per-sample allocation not given. Sample collection was performed on day 63 after the first vaccine or placebo injection. Clones were sequenced by immunoSEQ multiplex PCR, and TCRdb holds only the in-frame ones, with some missing. The sample carries approximately 460,000 clones, 89% recorded once. Sequenced material: peripheral blood, taken in a trial of Ad26.COV2.S vaccine versus placebo. These receptors originate from a person between 18 and 65 years old who received the Ad26.COV2.S COVID-19 vaccine or a placebo.

This clone was recorded once. V and J are TRBV2 and TRBJ1-5, with D unclear. Trimming took 8 bases from V and 6 from J, leaving 2 bases between them. Looked up from germline, CDR1 is SNHLY and CDR2 is FYNNEI. The CDR3 extends over 9 amino acids. This CDR3 reads CASGQPQHF. Here the CDR3 DNA reads TGTGCCAGCGGTCAGCCCCAGCATTTT.

The chain links TRBV4-2 to TRBJ1-5; no firm D call. From germline, CDR1 is LGHNA and CDR2 YNFKEQ. The length of the CDR3 is 17 residues. V was shortened by 0 bases and J by 0 bases, with 12 bases between the two germline ends. The CDR3 nucleotides are TGTGCCAGCAGCCAAGAGACGGGTTCTGGTAGCAATCAGCCCCAGCATTTT. Translating it yields CASSQETGSGSNQPQHF.

The chain links TRBV5-1 to TRBJ1-1; a possible D gene is TRBD1 (6 bases). The CDR3 loop spans 15 amino acids. Germline V CDR1 and CDR2: SGHRS, YFSETQ. V was clipped by 0 bases and J by 3 bases, with 12 bases between them. In DNA form, the CDR3 reads TGCGCCAGCAGCTTGGGTGCAGGGGTGGACACTGAAGCTTTCTTT. Residues: CASSLGAGVDTEAFF. The full variable domain, with the rest looked up from reference TRBV5-1 and TRBJ1-1, is KAGVTQTPRYLIKTRGQQVTLSCSPISGHRSVSWYQQTPGQGLQFLFEYFSETQRNKGNFPGRFSGRQFSNSRSEMNVSTLELGDSALYLCASSLGAGVDTEAFFGQGTRLTVV.

The chain joins TRBV7-6 to TRBJ2-1, with 7 bases matching TRBD2. J lost 4 bases, V lost 5 bases, and 14 bases had no gene match. CDR1 and CDR2 from the germline V gene are SGHVS and FNYEAQ. The CDR3 loop spans 17 amino acids. The CDR3 protein is CASSPGMGGSDYNEQFF. The CDR3 nucleotides are TGTGCCAGCAGCCCGGGGATGGGCGGGAGTGATTACAATGAGCAGTTCTTC.